Presented here are 20 T cell receptor beta chains from one specimen sequenced in a study of OX40 agonist ivuxolimab in advanced cancers. This table comes from immunoSEQ multiplex PCR, and its TCRdb copy is limited to in-frame clones, with some not included. The sample has 55,000 to 75,000 clones; about 90% are singletons. The sample was CD4+ or CD8+ T cells sorted from blood, taken in a trial of the OX40 agonist ivuxolimab. The origin of the receptors is an adult with an advanced solid tumor such as melanoma, head and neck, liver or kidney cancer.

This clone was seen a handful of times. The chain has TRBV29-1 and TRBJ2-7; 7 nucleotides line up with TRBD2. The CDR3 is 16 amino acids. Germline lookup yields CDR1 SQVTM and CDR2 ANQGSEA. V was clipped by 6 bases and J by 4 bases; unmatched bases: 18. CDR3 sequence: CSVTTSDQIPAYEQYF. In nucleotides, the CDR3 is TGCAGCGTAACTACTAGCGACCAGATCCCCGCGTACGAGCAGTACTTC.

V gene TRBV11-3 combines with J gene TRBJ2-7; D is unclear. The CDR3 length is 11 residues. Looked up from germline, CDR1 is SGHNT and CDR2 is YENEEA. V lost 6 bases, J lost 2 bases, and 5 bases lay in between. The CDR3 DNA sequence: TGTGCCAGCAGTAATGCCTACGAGCAGTACTTC. This gives the protein CASSNAYEQYF.

The chain couples TRBV27 to TRBJ2-1; no clear D. The germline gives CDR1 MNHEY, CDR2 SMNVEV (reference sequence). Between the trimmed V and J ends, which lost 5 bases and 4 bases, there was a span of 18 bases. The CDR3 is 16 amino acids. The CDR3 here is CASSRAFPAMYNEQFF. The CDR3 DNA reads as TGTGCCAGCAGTCGAGCCTTCCCGGCAATGTACAATGAGCAGTTCTTC.

The V and J genes are TRBV11-2 and TRBJ2-2; D is ambiguous. There are 11 residues in the CDR3. Per germline, CDR1 SGHAT and CDR2 FQNNGV. V was shortened by 5 bases and J by 2 bases, with 0 bases between the two germline ends. The CDR3 region is CASSNTGELFF. The CDR3 bases are TGTGCCAGCAGCAACACCGGGGAGCTGTTTTTT.

The rearrangement uses TRBV9 and TRBJ1-5, with D perhaps matching TRBD1 (6 bases). V shed 3 bases and J shed 0 bases, with 7 bases lying between them. Germline-derived CDR1 and CDR2 are SGDLS and YYNGEE. The CDR3 spans 14 residues. CDR3 region: CASSEGGSNQPQHF. The CDR3 DNA sequence: TGTGCCAGCAGCGAGGGGGGTAGCAATCAGCCCCAGCATTTT. The entire variable domain, with the rest obtained from reference TRBV9 and TRBJ1-5, is as follows: DSGVTQTPKHLITATGQRVTLRCSPRSGDLSVYWYQQSLDQGLQFLIQYYNGEERAKGNILERFSAQQFPDLHSELNLSSLELGDSALYFCASSEGGSNQPQHFGDGTRLSIL.

The chain employs TRBV15 and TRBJ1-5; D is undetermined. CDR1 and CDR2 from the germline V gene are LNHNV and YYDKDF (reference sequence). The CDR3 has 15 amino acids. V lost 4 bases to trimming and J lost 0 bases, with 10 bases between them. The CDR3 coding sequence is TGTGCCACCAGCACCGACCGAAATAGCAATCAGCCCCAGCATTTT. As protein: CATSTDRNSNQPQHF.

V is TRBV2 and J is TRBJ2-1; 8 bases fit TRBD1. The germline gives CDR1 SNHLY, CDR2 FYNNEI. V was clipped by 8 bases and J by 0 bases; unmatched bases: 6. The CDR3 sequence is 15 residues long. As DNA, the CDR3 is TGTGCCAGCTCCGGGACAGGTAGCTCCTACAATGAGCAGTTCTTC. Its translation is CASSGTGSSYNEQFF.

The chain has TRBV30 and TRBJ2-7, with D maybe TRBD1 (6 bases). Looked up from germline, CDR1 is GTSNPN and CDR2 is SVGIG (reference sequence). V lost 3 bases and J lost 4, with 16 bases in between. This CDR3 comprises 14 residues. CDR3 sequence (DNA): TGTGCCTGGAGATCCCCGGACAGACGATACGAGCAGTACTTC. It codes for CAWRSPDRRYEQYF.

The rearrangement links TRBV12-5 to TRBJ2-5; 10 bases match TRBD1. This CDR3 spans 16 amino acids. J gave up 3 bases and V 2 bases, and 6 bases lay outside the gene matches. Germline CDR1 LGHNT, CDR2 FRNRAP. CDR3 residues: CASGLFPGTGEETQYF. The CDR3 coding sequence is TGTGCTAGTGGTTTGTTTCCCGGGACAGGGGAAGAGACCCAGTACTTC. Filled out from reference TRBV12-5 and TRBJ2-5, the complete variable domain reads DARVTQTPRHKVTEMGQEVTMRCQPILGHNTVFWYRQTMMQGLELLAYFRNRAPLDDSGMPKDRFSAEMPDATLATLKIQPSEPRDSAVYFCASGLFPGTGEETQYFGPGTRLLVL.

This sequence joins TRBV4-3 and TRBJ2-7, with 9 bases that match TRBD1. Per germline, CDR1 LGHNA and CDR2 YSLEER. This CDR3 is built from 17 residues. The J segment lost 0 bases and the V segment lost 0 bases, leaving 6 bases of the junction unmatched. Written as DNA, the CDR3 is TGCGCCAGCAGCCAAGACGCGGGGACAGGGAGCTCCTACGAGCAGTACTTC. This translates into CASSQDAGTGSSYEQYF.

The gene calls are TRBV6-6 and TRBJ1-1; the D gene is possibly TRBD1 (5 bases). V lost 8 bases to trimming and J lost 4 bases, with 14 bases between them. Germline V gene sequence: CDR1 MNHNY, CDR2 SVGAGI (reference sequence). The CDR3 totals 13 residues. The DNA of the CDR3 is TGTGCCAGCGCGAGGGGTAGTGGCACTGAAGCTTTCTTT. This gives the protein CASARGSGTEAFF.

The CDR3: CASKWGGTEAFF. For the CDR3, the DNA is TGTGCCAGTAAATGGGGGGGGACTGAAGCTTTCTTT. The genes are TRBV19 and TRBJ1-1, with D perhaps TRBD1 (5 bases). CDR1 and CDR2 from the germline V gene are LNHDA and SQIVND (reference sequence). The germline V and J ends were trimmed by 7 bases and 5 bases, with 11 bases remaining between them. The CDR3 has 12 amino acids.

The chain combines TRBV5-1 with TRBJ2-7; possibly TRBD1 for D (5 bases). V gave up 4 bases and J gave up 5 bases, with 13 bases separating them. The CDR3 extends over 13 amino acids. Germline V gives CDR1 SGHRS, CDR2 YFSETQ. The CDR3 reads CASSLEVGDEQYF. The CDR3 DNA follows: TGCGCCAGCAGCCTAGAGGTAGGGGACGAGCAGTACTTC.

This chain links TRBV5-1 with TRBJ2-6; D uncertain. The V gene's germline CDR1 is SGHRS and CDR2 YFSETQ. Trimming removed 4 bases from V and 0 bases from J, with 8 bases in between. The CDR3 is made up of 15 amino acids. The CDR3 DNA follows: TGCGCCAGCAGCCCGGACCCCTCTGGGGCCAACGTCCTGACTTTC. It is translated as CASSPDPSGANVLTF.

The table lists this clone with a few counts. The chain joins TRBV6-5 to TRBJ1-1, with D perhaps matching TRBD1 (5 bases). V gave up 2 bases and J gave up 5 bases, with 15 bases separating them. This CDR3 region has 15 residues. Germline CDR1 MNHEY, CDR2 SVGAGI. The CDR3 coding sequence is TGTGCCAGCAGTTACGGGCGGCCCGGGGGAACTGAAGCTTTCTTT. Translated: CASSYGRPGGTEAFF.

This rearrangement joins TRBV28 to TRBJ2-2; 9 bases are shared with TRBD2. Germline V CDR1 and CDR2: MDHEN, SYDVKM. The length of the CDR3 is 17 residues. V shed 3 bases and J 3 bases; nucleotides not matched to a gene: 8. The CDR3 nucleotides read TGTGCCAGCAGTTTCCCCGCGGGGGGGAAGGACACCGGGGAGCTGTTTTTT. It codes for CASSFPAGGKDTGELFF.

This clone was picked up one time. The V and J genes are TRBV19 and TRBJ2-1, with TRBD2 identical over 9 bases. The germline CDR1 and CDR2 sequences are LNHDA and SQIVND (reference sequence). This CDR3 has 14 amino acids. V trimming: 7 bases; J trimming: 5 bases; junction bases outside the gene matches: 6. CDR3 in amino acids: CASTREGLHNEQFF. CDR3 DNA sequence: TGTGCCAGTACGCGGGAGGGTCTTCACAATGAGCAGTTCTTC.

This chain links TRBV5-4 with TRBJ2-3; the D call may be TRBD1 or TRBD2 (5 bases each). V was pared by 0 bases and J by 1 base, with 12 bases between. CDR1 and CDR2 (germline): SGHNT, YYREEE (reference sequence). The CDR3 consists of 16 residues. The CDR3 region has the DNA TGTGCCAGCAGCTTGGGGTTTAGGGGAGGCACAGATACGCAGTATTTT. This encodes CASSLGFRGGTDTQYF.

The V call is TRBV19, the J call TRBJ2-7; 10 bases are shared with TRBD2. Germline V gives CDR1 LNHDA, CDR2 SQIVND (reference sequence). The CDR3 totals 16 residues. V lost 3 bases, J lost 5 bases, and 10 bases stayed unmatched. The CDR3 DNA is TGTGCCAGTAGTATGGCCGGGGCTAGCGGGAGTCACGAGCAGTACTTC. It yields the protein CASSMAGASGSHEQYF.

This chain joins TRBV28 and TRBJ1-2; D unclear. The CDR3 is 14 amino acids. Germline V gives CDR1 MDHEN, CDR2 SYDVKM. V shed 3 bases and J shed 4 bases, with 12 bases lying between them. CDR3: CASSFEGLGYGYTF. CDR3 in DNA: TGTGCCAGCAGTTTCGAGGGCCTGGGCTATGGCTACACCTTC.